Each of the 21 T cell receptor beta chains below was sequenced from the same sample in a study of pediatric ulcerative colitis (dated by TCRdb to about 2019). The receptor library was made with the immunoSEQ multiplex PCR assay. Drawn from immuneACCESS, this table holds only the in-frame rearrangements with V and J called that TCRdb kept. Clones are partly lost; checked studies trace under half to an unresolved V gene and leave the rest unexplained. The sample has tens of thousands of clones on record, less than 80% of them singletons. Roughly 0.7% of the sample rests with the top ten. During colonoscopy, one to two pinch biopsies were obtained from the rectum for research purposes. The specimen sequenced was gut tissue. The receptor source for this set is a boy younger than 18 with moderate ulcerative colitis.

Here the CDR3 reads CASSPTPLAAQYF. CDR3 nucleotides: TGTGCCAGCAGCCCAACCCCGCTAGCGGCCCAGTACTTC. This rearrangement joins TRBV11-3 to TRBJ2-5; 7 nucleotides line up with TRBD2. The ends lost 5 bases at V and 9 bases at J; junction bases unmatched: 9. CDR1 SGHNT and CDR2 YENEEA come from the germline V gene. This CDR3 contains 13 residues.

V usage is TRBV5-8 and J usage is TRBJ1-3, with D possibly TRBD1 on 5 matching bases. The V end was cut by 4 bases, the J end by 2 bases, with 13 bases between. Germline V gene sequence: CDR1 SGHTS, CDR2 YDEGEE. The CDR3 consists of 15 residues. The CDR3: CASSLSGTTGNTIYF. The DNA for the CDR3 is TGTGCCAGCAGCCTTTCCGGGACTACTGGAAACACCATATATTTT.

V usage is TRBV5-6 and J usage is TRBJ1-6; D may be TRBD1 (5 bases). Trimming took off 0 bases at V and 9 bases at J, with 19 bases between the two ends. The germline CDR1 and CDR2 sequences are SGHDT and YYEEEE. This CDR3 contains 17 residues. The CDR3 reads CASSLATGARVGSPLHF. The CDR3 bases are TGTGCCAGCAGCTTGGCTACCGGGGCCCGGGTCGGTTCACCCCTCCACTTT.

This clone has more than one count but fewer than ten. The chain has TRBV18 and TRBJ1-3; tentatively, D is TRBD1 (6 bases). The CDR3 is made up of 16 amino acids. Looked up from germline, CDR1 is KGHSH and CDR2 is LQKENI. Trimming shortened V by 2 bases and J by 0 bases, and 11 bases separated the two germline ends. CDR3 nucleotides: TGTGCCAGCTCACCATACGGGACAACCTCTGGAAACACCATATATTTT. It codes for CASSPYGTTSGNTIYF.

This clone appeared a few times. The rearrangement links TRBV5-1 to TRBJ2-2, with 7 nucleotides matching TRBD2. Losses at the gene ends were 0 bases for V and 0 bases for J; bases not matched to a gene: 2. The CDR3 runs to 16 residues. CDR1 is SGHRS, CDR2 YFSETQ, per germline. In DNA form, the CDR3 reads TGCGCCAGCAGCTTGGGGAGCGGGACGAACACCGGGGAGCTGTTTTTT. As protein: CASSLGSGTNTGELFF.

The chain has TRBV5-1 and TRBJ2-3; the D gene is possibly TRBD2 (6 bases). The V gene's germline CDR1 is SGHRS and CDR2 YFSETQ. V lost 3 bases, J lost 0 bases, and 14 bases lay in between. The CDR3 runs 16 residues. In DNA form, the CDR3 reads TGCGCCAGCAGCTGGGCCCGTGGGACTAGCACAGATACGCAGTATTTT. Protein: CASSWARGTSTDTQYF.

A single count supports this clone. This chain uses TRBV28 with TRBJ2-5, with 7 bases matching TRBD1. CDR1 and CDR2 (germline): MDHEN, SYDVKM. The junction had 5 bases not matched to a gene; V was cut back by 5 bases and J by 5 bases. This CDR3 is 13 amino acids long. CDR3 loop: CASSPGGMETQYF. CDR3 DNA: TGTGCCAGCAGTCCAGGGGGAATGGAGACCCAGTACTTC.

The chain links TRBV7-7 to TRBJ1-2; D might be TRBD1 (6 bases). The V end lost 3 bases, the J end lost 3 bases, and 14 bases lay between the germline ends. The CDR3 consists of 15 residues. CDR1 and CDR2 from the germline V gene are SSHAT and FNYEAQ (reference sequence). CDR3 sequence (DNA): TGTGCCAGCAGCTTGGGACAAAATTATCACTATGGCTACACCTTC. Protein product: CASSLGQNYHYGYTF. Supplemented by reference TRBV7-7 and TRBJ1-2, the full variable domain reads GAGVSQSPRYKVTKRGQDVTLRCDPISSHATLYWYQQALGQGPEFLTYFNYEAQPDKSGLPSDRFSAERPEGSISTLTIQRTEQRDSAMYRCASSLGQNYHYGYTFGSGTRLTVV.

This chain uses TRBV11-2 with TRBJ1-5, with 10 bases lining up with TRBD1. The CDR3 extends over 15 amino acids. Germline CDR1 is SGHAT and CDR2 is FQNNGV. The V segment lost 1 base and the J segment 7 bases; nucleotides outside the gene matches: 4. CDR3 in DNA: TGTGCCAGCAGCTTAGGGGGACAGGGGTGGCAGCCCCAGCATTTT. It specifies CASSLGGQGWQPQHF.

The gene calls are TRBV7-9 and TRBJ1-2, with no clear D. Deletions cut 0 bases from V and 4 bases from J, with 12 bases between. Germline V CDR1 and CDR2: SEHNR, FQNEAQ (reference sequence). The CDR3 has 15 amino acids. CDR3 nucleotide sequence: TGTGCCAGCAGCTTAGCGGACGAGCGCCTCTATGGCTACACCTTC. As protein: CASSLADERLYGYTF.

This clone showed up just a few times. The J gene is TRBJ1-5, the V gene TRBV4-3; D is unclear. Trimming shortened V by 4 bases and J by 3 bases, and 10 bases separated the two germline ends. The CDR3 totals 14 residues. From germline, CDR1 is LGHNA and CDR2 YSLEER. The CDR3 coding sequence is TGCGCCAGCAGCCTCGGTAGGCTCAATCAGCCCCAGCATTTT. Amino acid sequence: CASSLGRLNQPQHF.

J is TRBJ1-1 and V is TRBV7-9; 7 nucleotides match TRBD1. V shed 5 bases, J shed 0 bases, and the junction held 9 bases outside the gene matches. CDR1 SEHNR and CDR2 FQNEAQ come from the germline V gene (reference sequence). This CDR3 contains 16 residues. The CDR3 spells CASSEKQGHLNTEAFF. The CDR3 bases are TGTGCCAGCAGCGAAAAACAGGGGCATCTGAACACTGAAGCTTTCTTT. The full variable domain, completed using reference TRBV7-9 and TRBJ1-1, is DTGVSQNPRHKITKRGQNVTFRCDPISEHNRLYWYRQTLGQGPEFLTYFQNEAQLEKSRLLSDRFSAERPKGSFSTLEIQRTEQGDSAMYLCASSEKQGHLNTEAFFGQGTRLTVV.

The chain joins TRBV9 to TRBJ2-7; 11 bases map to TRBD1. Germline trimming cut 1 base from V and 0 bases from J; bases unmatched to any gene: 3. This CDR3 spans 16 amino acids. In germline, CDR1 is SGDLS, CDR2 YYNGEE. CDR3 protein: CASSVSDRGLSYEQYF. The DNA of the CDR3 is TGTGCCAGCAGCGTATCGGACAGGGGGCTCTCCTACGAGCAGTACTTC.

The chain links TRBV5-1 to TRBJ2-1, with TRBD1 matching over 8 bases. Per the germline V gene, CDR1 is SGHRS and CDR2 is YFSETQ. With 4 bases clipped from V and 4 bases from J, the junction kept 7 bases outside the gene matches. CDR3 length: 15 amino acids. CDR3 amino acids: CASSTTGTGYNEQFF. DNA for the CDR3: TGCGCCAGCAGCACAACCGGGACAGGTTACAATGAGCAGTTCTTC.

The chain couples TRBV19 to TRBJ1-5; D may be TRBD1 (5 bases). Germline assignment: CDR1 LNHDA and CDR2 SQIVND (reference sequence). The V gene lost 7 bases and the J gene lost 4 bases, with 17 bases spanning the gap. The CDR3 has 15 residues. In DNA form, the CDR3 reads TGTGCCAGTAAGGGTGCAGGGACGGTAAATCAGCCCCAGCATTTT. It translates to CASKGAGTVNQPQHF.

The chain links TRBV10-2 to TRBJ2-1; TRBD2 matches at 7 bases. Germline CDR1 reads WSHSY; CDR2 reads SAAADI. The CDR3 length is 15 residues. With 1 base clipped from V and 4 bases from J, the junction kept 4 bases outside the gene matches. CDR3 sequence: CASSEWSSGYNEQFF. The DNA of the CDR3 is TGCGCCAGCAGTGAGTGGTCTAGCGGTTACAATGAGCAGTTCTTC.

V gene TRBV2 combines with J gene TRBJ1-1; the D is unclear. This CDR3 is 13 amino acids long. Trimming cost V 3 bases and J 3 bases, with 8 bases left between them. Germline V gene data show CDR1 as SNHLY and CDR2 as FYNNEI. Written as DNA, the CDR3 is TGTGCCAGCAGTGATACGGCGGACACTGAAGCTTTCTTT. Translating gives CASSDTADTEAFF.

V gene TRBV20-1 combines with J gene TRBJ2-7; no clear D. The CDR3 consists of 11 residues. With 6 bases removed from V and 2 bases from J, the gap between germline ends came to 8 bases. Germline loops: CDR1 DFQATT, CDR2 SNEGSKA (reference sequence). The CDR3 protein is CSARSAYEQYF. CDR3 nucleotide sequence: TGCAGTGCCAGGTCCGCCTACGAGCAGTACTTC.

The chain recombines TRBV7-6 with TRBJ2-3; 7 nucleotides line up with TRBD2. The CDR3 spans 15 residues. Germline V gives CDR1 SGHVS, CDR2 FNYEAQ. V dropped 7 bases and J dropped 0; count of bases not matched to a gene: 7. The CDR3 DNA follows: TGTGCCAGCACGGGGCTAGCGGAGAGCACAGATACGCAGTATTTT. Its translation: CASTGLAESTDTQYF.

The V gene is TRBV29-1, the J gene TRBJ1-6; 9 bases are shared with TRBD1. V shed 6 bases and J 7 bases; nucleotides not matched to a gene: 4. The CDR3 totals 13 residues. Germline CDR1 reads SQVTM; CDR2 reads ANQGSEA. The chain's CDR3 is CSVGQGNNSPLHF. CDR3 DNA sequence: TGCAGCGTCGGACAGGGGAACAATTCACCCCTCCACTTT.

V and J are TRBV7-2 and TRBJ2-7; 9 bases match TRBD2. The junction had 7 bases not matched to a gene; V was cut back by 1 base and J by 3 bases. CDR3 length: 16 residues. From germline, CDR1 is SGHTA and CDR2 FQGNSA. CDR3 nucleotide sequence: TGTGCCAGCAGCTTAGACGTGACTAGCGGTCTCTACGAGCAGTACTTC. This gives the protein CASSLDVTSGLYEQYF.